The clone carrying this TCR beta chain was counted between two and nine times. Its specificity is not known. It was with a sample-barcoded 5' primer and a J-beta primer mix that a second PCR of about 6 to 12 cycles was run. In TCRdb, the 5' RACE reads were re-called with MiXCR into one record per CDR3 protein. The table lists 1.5 million to 2 million distinct CDR3 sequences, around 50% of them singletons. V was cut by 5 bases and J by 2 bases, with 14 bases left in between. There are 15 residues in the CDR3. Germline V gives CDR1 SGHAT, CDR2 FQNNGV. Each donor's blood draw was 7.5 to 10 milliliters of peripheral blood. This record belongs to a study of blood T cells in healthy people across ages. Points from the study as a whole: Not knowing donor CMV status may have confounded expanded clonotype changes. In these data, TCR beta diversity tracked strongly with naive T cell percentage.

The receptor was isolated from a woman in her thirties or forties in good health. The specimen sequenced was blood. The J gene is TRBJ2-3, the V gene TRBV11-2; no clear D. CDR3 in DNA: TGTGCCAGCAGCCATCTCGCTATTGACACAGATACGCAGTATTTT. It translates to CASSHLAIDTDTQYF.